This entry features one T cell receptor (beta chain) sequence. This clone is deemed hyperexpanded (1% or more). The antigen this receptor binds is unknown. No quality values exist for individual bases; no much larger clone is one base distant. The sample comes from a study of OX40 agonist ivuxolimab in advanced cancers. Regarding the research as a whole: Ivuxolimab, which targeted the costimulatory receptor OX40 (CD134), was an agonistic, fully human IgG2 monoclonal antibody. Peripheral TCRbeta sequencing was intended to test whether TCR sequence diversity was altered and clonal T-cell expansion was caused by ivuxolimab. In the dose-escalation cohort, roughly four fifths of patients were male, and the mean age was approximately 55 years, with a range of roughly 20 to 85. Intravenous ivuxolimab was administered to patients every 2 weeks at six dose levels: 0.01, 0.1, 0.3, 1.5, 3 and 10 mg/kg. Partial responses were achieved by three dose-escalation patients, of whom one had hepatocellular carcinoma and two had cutaneous melanoma. Prior anti-PD-1, anti-PD-L1 or anti-CTLA-4 therapy was permitted, and checkpoint inhibitors had been received by 40% to 50% of dose-escalation patients. Of the roughly 52 dose-escalation patients, hepatocellular carcinoma was present in roughly 19, melanoma in roughly 15, renal cell carcinoma in 9 and head and neck cancer in 9. The monotherapy dose-escalation portion (N of about 50 patients) of the phase I ivuxolimab trial is reported in the paper.

Results and caveats for the whole study, not just this receptor: Which antigens the clonally expanded peripheral T cells were specific for was not determined. Low levels of normalized T-cell clonal expansion were also seen in some nonresponding patients. At doses of 0.1 to 3.0 mg/kg, clonal expansion of both CD4+ and CD8+ T cells in blood was seen between baseline and week 6. Partial responders in the 0.1-3.0 mg/kg groups had among the lowest normalized peripheral clonal expansion, especially among CD8+ T cells. After ivuxolimab, expanded clones were on average more numerous among CD8+ T cells than among CD4+ T cells.

For sequencing of the TCRbeta CDR3 region, genomic DNA was extracted from the sorted cells. The immunoSEQ Assay was used for sequencing of TCRbeta CDR3 regions. Drawn from immuneACCESS, this table holds only the in-frame rearrangements with V and J called that TCRdb kept. Clones are partly lost; checked studies trace under half to an unresolved V gene and leave the rest unexplained. In this sample the table shows about 32,000 clones, roughly 79% of which occur a single time. The ten largest make up about a fifth of the sample. Patients with autoimmune disease history or receiving systemic immunosuppression were excluded from the trial. Peripheral blood for TCR sequencing was collected from all dose cohorts at baseline, on cycle 4 day 1, and on cycle 7 day 1. Samples were obtained from an open-label, multicenter, first-in-human phase I dose-escalation trial of ivuxolimab. Adults with locally advanced or metastatic melanoma, renal cell carcinoma, hepatocellular carcinoma or head and neck squamous cell carcinoma were enrolled in the trial. Before TCR sequencing, CD4+ T cells and CD8+ T cells from peripheral blood were sorted into separate populations.

The receptor was derived from an adult with an advanced solid tumor such as melanoma, head and neck, liver or kidney cancer. The sequenced sample was CD4+ or CD8+ T cells sorted from blood, obtained in a trial of the OX40 agonist ivuxolimab.

The sequenced DNA: TGTGCCAGCAGCCGCCTCCGTGGGACTGAAAGCTCCTACGAGCAGTACTTC. Protein translation: CASSRLRGTESSYEQYF. The chain is made from TRBV7-2 and TRBJ2-7; TRBD2 could be the D gene, as 6 bases match. V is cut by 5 bases and J by 0 bases, and the space between the germline ends is 20 bases. The CDR3 goes from the cysteine to the phenylalanine over 17 residues. Kept here is only the CDR3 DNA, which spans 51 bases and is read in frame from base 1. Taken from the germline V gene, the CDR1 and CDR2 loops are SGHTA and FQGNSA.